The T cell receptor (beta chain) under discussion was sequenced for a study of blood T cell repertoires in COVID-19. The length of the CDR3 is 15 residues. Germline V CDR1 and CDR2: LNHDA, SQIVND (reference sequence). The V gene lost 4 bases and the J gene lost 4 bases, with 13 bases spanning the gap. Produced via immunoSEQ multiplex PCR; TCRdb's table is partial and in-frame only. The table includes about 240,000 clones, 85% to 90% detected once. This clonotype originated in a man aged 55-75 years with acute or convalescent COVID-19. The chain uses TRBV19 and TRBJ1-4; D is possibly TRBD1 (6 bases). The sequencing sample was made of peripheral blood. The CDR3 DNA is TGTGCCAGTAGTAACAGGGCGAGAGGTAATGAAAAACTGTTTTTT. Its protein product is CASSNRARGNEKLFF. The whole variable domain, filled in from reference TRBV19 and TRBJ1-4, reads DGGITQSPKYLFRKEGQNVTLSCEQNLNHDAMYWYRQDPGQGLRLIYYSQIVNDFQKGDIAEGYSVSREKKESFPLTVTSAQKNPTAFYLCASSNRARGNEKLFFGSGTQLSVL.